This T cell receptor beta chain was captured in a study of control samples from healthy donors and cancer patients. Measured with immunoSEQ multiplex PCR; TCRdb has only the in-frame clones, and not every one. This table holds approximately 120,000 clones, roughly 90% found once. The V segment lost 3 bases and the J segment 6 bases; nucleotides outside the gene matches: 8. The CDR3 spans 13 residues. Germline lookup yields CDR1 GTSNPN and CDR2 SVGIG (reference sequence). The sequencing sample was made of blood. The chain carries TRBV30 and TRBJ2-7, with 7 bases identical to TRBD2. The TCR comes from a man younger than 30 in good health. In nucleotides, the CDR3 is TGTGCCTGGAGATATGGGGGGGTTCGCGAGCAGTACTTC. Protein: CAWRYGGVREQYF.